This TCR beta chain comes out of a study of blood T cell repertoires in COVID-19 (dated by TCRdb to about 2020). Broadly, across the study: Collaborator samples came from the United States, Italy and Spain and covered acute and convalescent phases of COVID-19. The prospective study material was composed of cDNA or gDNA derived from T cells, B-cell-depleted T cells, or PBMCs. Subjects who had been exposed to COVID-19, were actively infected with it, or had recovered from it provided the deeply sampled blood TCRbeta repertoires that made up the dataset. The repertoires were made available in a free public database intended to serve as a resource for research on the immune response to SARS-CoV-2. The samples were drawn from the first 160 participants of the ongoing ImmuneRACE study and from over a thousand subjects provided by 6 global collaborators. A de-identified subject ID, COVID-19 status, age in years and sex were almost always included in the sample metadata. Where available, HLA class I and class II types were obtained from metadata supplied by the sample provider rather than from assay-based typing. The study at large found these results: The quantity of clinical and demographic metadata differed by source and by participant and was supplied without curation.

On this clone itself: Its binding antigen is unknown. Per-base qualities were not stored, and no clone one base away is much larger.

TCRbeta CDR3 regions were amplified from genomic DNA using the immunoSEQ Assay, a bias-controlled multiplex PCR. As for how the authors treated the data: The number of nucleated cells in each sample was estimated by amplification of reference gene primers within the assay. Sequence reads were collapsed and filtered to measure the absolute abundance of every unique TCRbeta CDR3 rearrangement. Productive Simpson clonality was computed per sample as the square root of Simpson's diversity index over productive rearrangements. As stored in TCRdb, this immuneACCESS dataset retains in-frame rearrangements with V and J assigned. A fraction of the clones does not appear; measured against another copy, unresolved V genes explain less than half of the discrepancy, and the remainder lacks a known reason. V, J and clone size are taken as reported in that table, and D and trimming were inferred from the DNA itself. The sample table shows about 190,000 clones, and about nine tenths are seen once. The ten largest clones represent about 1.1% of the sample.

Whole blood was collected in K2EDTA tubes by collaborating institutions according to the institutions' own protocols. Collaborator samples were shipped for TCRbeta analysis as frozen whole blood, isolated PBMCs, or DNA extracted from either sample type. Trimming at the junction amounts to 0 bases on V and 4 bases on J, and the germline ends lie 6 bases apart. CDR1 is given as MNHNS and CDR2 as SASEGT, both from the germline V gene. CDR3 length: 14 amino acids, cysteine to phenylalanine. Kept here is only the CDR3 DNA, which spans 42 bases and is read in frame from base 1. The source is a man aged 25 to 40 with acute or convalescent COVID-19. Sequenced material: peripheral blood. The rearrangement joined TRBV6-1 to TRBJ2-2; the D gene cannot be named for sure. This receptor has the CDR3 CASSEAVPTGELFF. The sequence in DNA is TGTGCCAGCAGTGAAGCCGTCCCCACCGGGGAGCTGTTTTTT.